This T cell receptor (beta chain) was sequenced during a study of blood T cell repertoires in COVID-19. Libraries were prepared by immunoSEQ multiplex PCR; TCRdb keeps only in-frame clonotypes and omits some of them. The repertoire holds about 370,000 clones, with roughly 90% as singletons. CDR3 length: 17 amino acids. V shed 0 bases and J 5 bases; nucleotides not matched to a gene: 7. Per germline, CDR1 SGHRS and CDR2 YFSETQ. The chain carries TRBV5-1 and TRBJ2-1; TRBD2 matches at 11 bases. This sequence was found in a woman aged 25 to 39 with COVID-19, enrolled during active disease. The sequencing input was peripheral blood. In DNA form, the CDR3 reads TGCGCCAGCAGCTTGGTTATGGGGACTAGCGGACACAATGAGCAGTTCTTC. Its translation: CASSLVMGTSGHNEQFF.